Following are 32 T cell receptor beta chains from one sample sequenced in a study of cytomegalovirus exposure and HLA in healthy donors. 13 Jbeta primers and 60 Vbeta primers were used for the PCR. TCRdb's table, derived via immunoSEQ multiplex PCR, lists solely in-frame clones and lacks some. The sample lists 80,000 to 95,000 clones; 55% to 75% were seen once. The sequenced material came from PBMCs. The receptor set was obtained from a woman aged 45-65 years in good health and CMV-seropositive.

J is TRBJ2-1 and V is TRBV10-1, with D unresolved. This CDR3 spans 13 amino acids. The germline V gene encodes CDR1 WNHNN and CDR2 SYGVQD (reference sequence). Between the trimmed V and J ends, which lost 6 bases and 7 bases, there was a span of 13 bases. Here the CDR3 reads CASSRQTENEQFF. CDR3 DNA: TGCGCCAGCAGCCGCCAGACGGAGAATGAGCAGTTCTTC.

J is TRBJ1-2 and V is TRBV6-4; 7 bases are shared with TRBD1. The germline V gene encodes CDR1 MRHNA and CDR2 SNTAGT. The length of the CDR3 is 12 residues. Unmatched junction bases numbered 5, after V lost 6 bases and J lost 7 bases. CDR3 region: CASRTGRCGYTF. CDR3 nucleotides: TGTGCCAGCAGGACAGGGAGGTGTGGCTACACCTTC.

The gene calls are TRBV28 and TRBJ2-7; 8 nucleotides agree with TRBD2. Germline CDR1 reads MDHEN; CDR2 reads SYDVKM. The CDR3 length is 15 residues. J gave up 6 bases and V 1 base, and 8 bases lay outside the gene matches. CDR3 sequence reads: CASSLSSGRKGEQYF. The CDR3 DNA follows: TGTGCCAGCAGTTTATCCAGCGGGAGAAAAGGCGAGCAGTACTTC.

The J gene is TRBJ1-5, the V gene TRBV5-6; D gene unclear. The V gene lost 3 bases and the J gene lost 7 bases, with 14 bases spanning the gap. The CDR3 has 14 amino acids. The germline CDR1 and CDR2 sequences are SGHDT and YYEEEE. The CDR3 region has the DNA TGTGCCAGCAGCTCAAGACATATTATGCAGCCCCAGCATTTT. Translating it yields CASSSRHIMQPQHF.

This rearrangement joins TRBV7-2 to TRBJ2-1; 13 bases match TRBD2. In germline, CDR1 is SGHTA, CDR2 FQGNSA. This CDR3 contains 15 residues. V trimming: 5 bases; J trimming: 10 bases; junction bases outside the gene matches: 8. Written as DNA, the CDR3 is TGTGCCAGCAGCCCTCCGGGACTAGCGGGGTTAGAGCAGTTCTTC. Its translation is CASSPPGLAGLEQFF.

In this sample, this clone turned up a few times. The gene calls are TRBV2 and TRBJ1-4; D possibly corresponds to TRBD1 (5 bases). Germline assignment: CDR1 SNHLY and CDR2 FYNNEI. CDR3 size: 13 residues. V gave up 6 bases and J gave up 7 bases, with 12 bases separating them. In DNA form, the CDR3 reads TGTGCCAGCAGGGGGGGAGGTGTTGAAAAACTGTTTTTT. It yields the protein CASRGGGVEKLFF.

The chain recombines TRBV11-3 with TRBJ2-2; unclear D gene. The germline gives CDR1 SGHNT, CDR2 YENEEA. The CDR3 consists of 12 residues. The V and J ends lost 1 base and 9 bases respectively, with 6 bases between them. CDR3 protein: CASSLAGRELFF. CDR3 nucleotide sequence: TGTGCCAGCAGCTTAGCGGGTCGGGAGCTGTTTTTT.

A word on this clone: A junction end diverges from the germline sequence, so it may reflect a read error. The rearrangement joins TRBV19 to TRBJ1-5; D unclear. The germline V gene has CDR1 LNHDA and CDR2 SQIVND (reference sequence). This CDR3 spans 15 amino acids. CDR3: CAGSWGGNGNQPQHF. CDR3 DNA sequence: TGTGCCGGTAGCTGGGGAGGGAACGGAAATCAGCCCCAGCATTTT.

The gene calls are TRBV4-3 and TRBJ2-3, with D perhaps TRBD1 (5 bases). CDR1 is LGHNA, CDR2 YSLEER, per germline. This CDR3 spans 19 amino acids. V was cut by 2 bases and J by 0 bases, with 21 bases left in between. CDR3 nucleotides: TGCGCCAGCAGCCAAAGACAGTCTTCTCTAACCTCTAGCACAGATACGCAGTATTTT. Protein product: CASSQRQSSLTSSTDTQYF.

This clone appeared a few times. This rearrangement joins TRBV6-5 to TRBJ2-1; 7 bases agree with TRBD1. This CDR3 spans 15 amino acids. Unmatched junction bases numbered 9, after V lost 6 bases and J lost 4 bases. Germline CDR1 MNHEY, CDR2 SVGAGI. The CDR3 nucleotides are TGTGCCAGCAGCAGACAGGGACGGGGTTACAATGAGCAGTTCTTC. It yields the protein CASSRQGRGYNEQFF.

This clone was seen once. The rearrangement uses TRBV7-9 and TRBJ1-2, with 7 bases that match TRBD1. Germline lookup yields CDR1 SEHNR and CDR2 FQNEAQ (reference sequence). The CDR3 runs to 15 residues. The V segment lost 5 bases and the J segment 5 bases; nucleotides outside the gene matches: 11. CDR3 coding DNA: TGTGCCAGCAGCCAATGGGGGACAGCCGAATATGGCTACACCTTC. Residues: CASSQWGTAEYGYTF.

This clone appeared a single time. This chain connects TRBV2 to TRBJ2-2, with D possibly matching TRBD2 (7 bases). CDR3 length: 14 residues. Trimming shortened V by 6 bases and J by 7 bases, and 15 bases separated the two germline ends. Germline V gene data show CDR1 as SNHLY and CDR2 as FYNNEI. This CDR3 is CASRRRETGGELFF. The CDR3 DNA is TGTGCCAGCAGACGGCGGGAGACAGGCGGGGAGCTGTTTTTT.

This rearrangement joins TRBV4-2 to TRBJ2-7; 8 nucleotides match TRBD2. This CDR3 region has 16 residues. CDR1 and CDR2 from the germline V gene are LGHNA and YNFKEQ. V was clipped by 0 bases and J by 6 bases; unmatched bases: 10. The CDR3 DNA is TGTGCCAGCAGCCAAGATTGGGCCGCGGGAGGTGCCGAGCAGTACTTC. It is translated as CASSQDWAAGGAEQYF.

This clone has just one count. The CDR3 loop is CASQVAFQTDTQYF. CDR3 bases: TGTGCCAGTCAGGTAGCGTTCCAGACAGATACGCAGTATTTT. The chain recombines TRBV11-2 with TRBJ2-3; tentatively, D is TRBD2 (5 bases). The CDR3 is made up of 14 amino acids. The germline gives CDR1 SGHAT, CDR2 FQNNGV. V was clipped by 9 bases and J by 3 bases, with 16 bases between them.

This chain links TRBV18 with TRBJ2-7, with D possibly matching TRBD2 (6 bases). Trimming cost V 4 bases and J 4 bases, with 20 bases left between them. This CDR3 has 16 amino acids. Germline values: CDR1 KGHSH, CDR2 LQKENI. Here the CDR3 reads CASSRVGGDLSYEQYF. The CDR3 DNA sequence: TGTGCCAGCTCACGCGTAGGAGGGGATCTTAGTTACGAGCAGTACTTC.

This chain connects TRBV7-3 to TRBJ1-6; tentatively, D is TRBD1 (6 bases). From germline, CDR1 is SGHTA and CDR2 FQGTGA. The CDR3 runs 13 residues. V was trimmed by 5 bases and J by 8 bases, leaving 10 bases between them. CDR3 region: CASSANRDSPLHF. The CDR3, as DNA: TGTGCCAGCAGCGCCAACAGGGATTCACCCCTCCACTTT.

Regarding this clone: The sample has other DNA sequences that encode this CDR3 too. V is TRBV28 and J is TRBJ1-4, with D unclear. The germline CDR1 and CDR2 sequences are MDHEN and SYDVKM. Trimming took 6 bases from V and 4 from J, leaving 6 bases between them. This CDR3 spans 12 amino acids. The CDR3 DNA sequence: TGTGCCAGCAGCCGAGGTAATGAAAAACTGTTTTTT. Protein: CASSRGNEKLFF.

This sequence joins TRBV6-6 and TRBJ2-3, with 10 positions matching TRBD2. The CDR3 runs 16 residues. V dropped 6 bases and J dropped 4; count of bases not matched to a gene: 10. The germline gives CDR1 MNHNY, CDR2 SVGAGI (reference sequence). The CDR3 DNA reads as TGTGCCAGCAGGTCCCCTACTAGCGGGATATCAGATACGCAGTATTTT. Translation gives CASRSPTSGISDTQYF.

The chain couples TRBV7-9 to TRBJ2-3; D perhaps matches TRBD1 (6 bases). Germline CDR1 SEHNR, CDR2 FQNEAQ (reference sequence). This CDR3 has 15 amino acids. Trimming removed 5 bases from V and 3 bases from J, with 15 bases in between. The CDR3 is CASSLVGGETDTQYF. The CDR3, as DNA: TGTGCCAGCAGCCTGGTAGGGGGAGAAACAGATACGCAGTATTTT.

V usage is TRBV7-9 and J usage is TRBJ2-5; 9 bases are shared with TRBD2. The end of the DNA is better explained by TRBJ2-7, so the J call may be wrong. The CDR3 loop spans 13 amino acids. Germline CDR1 reads SEHNR; CDR2 reads FQNEAQ (reference sequence). The CDR3: CASSILAGYEQYF. CDR3 sequence (DNA): TGTGCCAGCAGCATACTAGCGGGCTACGAGCAGTACTTC.

The chain recombines TRBV27 with TRBJ1-1, with 7 positions matching TRBD1. The CDR3 runs 12 residues. From germline, CDR1 is MNHEY and CDR2 SMNVEV (reference sequence). V was pared by 4 bases and J by 6 bases, with 2 bases of the junction left unmatched. As DNA, the CDR3 is TGTGCCAGCAGTTCAGGGGGGTCTGAAGCTTTCTTT. Its protein is CASSSGGSEAFF.

The rearrangement links TRBV4-3 to TRBJ2-5, with 9 bases identical to TRBD2. The DNA end is a closer match to TRBJ2-7, so the J assignment may be wrong. Germline V gene data show CDR1 as LGHNA and CDR2 as YSLEER. CDR3 length: 15 amino acids. The CDR3 DNA sequence: TGCGCCAGCAGCCAAGAGGGGACTAGCCTATACGAGCAGTACTTC. This encodes CASSQEGTSLYEQYF.

This clone was observed a handful of times. In nucleotides, the CDR3 is TGTGCCAGCTCCCAGGGTAGCAATCAGCCCCAGCATTTT. Amino acid sequence: CASSQGSNQPQHF. This chain uses TRBV2 with TRBJ1-5; D may be TRBD1 (5 bases). Germline CDR1 and CDR2: SNHLY and FYNNEI. The germline V and J ends were trimmed by 8 bases and 0 bases, with 8 bases remaining between them. CDR3 length: 13 amino acids.

The CDR3: CASSYASGRGEQYF. The CDR3 region has the DNA TGTGCCAGCAGTTACGCTAGCGGGAGGGGCGAGCAGTACTTC. This chain links TRBV6-5 with TRBJ2-7, with TRBD2 matching 12 bases. With 2 bases clipped from V and 6 bases from J, the junction kept 2 bases outside the gene matches. Looked up from germline, CDR1 is MNHEY and CDR2 is SVGAGI. This CDR3 is 14 amino acids long.

The chain's CDR3 is CASRARERSYEQYF. The CDR3 DNA sequence: TGTGCCAGCAGGGCCCGGGAGAGATCCTACGAGCAGTACTTC. The chain combines TRBV11-1 with TRBJ2-7; tentative D call: TRBD2 (6 bases). V lost 6 bases and J lost 1, with 13 bases in between. This CDR3 has 14 amino acids. Germline CDR1 SGHAT, CDR2 FQDESV (reference sequence).

The rearrangement joins TRBV19 to TRBJ2-7; D might be TRBD1 (5 bases). CDR3 size: 14 residues. CDR1 LNHDA and CDR2 SQIVND come from the germline V gene (reference sequence). The V and J ends lost 4 bases and 1 base respectively, with 11 bases between them. Here the CDR3 DNA reads TGTGCCAGTAGTAGGCAGGGCGTTTCCTACGAGCAGTACTTC. It yields the protein CASSRQGVSYEQYF.

The rearrangement uses TRBV11-2 and TRBJ2-2; D may be TRBD1 (5 bases). The CDR3 contains 17 residues. Trimming shortened V by 4 bases and J by 6 bases, and 21 bases separated the two germline ends. Germline values: CDR1 SGHAT, CDR2 FQNNGV. The DNA of the CDR3 is TGTGCCAGCAGCTACTTACCCCCAGGGCTTACGGCCGGGGAGCTGTTTTTT. Translating gives CASSYLPPGLTAGELFF.

The V gene is TRBV2, the J gene TRBJ2-1, with D perhaps matching TRBD2 (5 bases). The CDR3 length is 12 residues. Germline CDR1 is SNHLY and CDR2 is FYNNEI. V was cut by 7 bases and J by 4 bases, with 8 bases left in between. CDR3 sequence (DNA): TGTGCCAGCACTTGGACTTACAATGAGCAGTTCTTC. Encoded protein: CASTWTYNEQFF.

The rearrangement uses TRBV4-1 and TRBJ1-4; D is perhaps TRBD1 (6 bases). Per germline, CDR1 MGHRA and CDR2 YSYEKL. Trimming cost V 2 bases and J 8 bases, with 15 bases left between them. The CDR3 is 15 residues long. The CDR3 DNA reads as TGCGCCAGCAGCCAACGGACAGAAGGAAGGGAAAAACTGTTTTTT. Translation gives CASSQRTEGREKLFF.

CDR3 residues: CASSAGAGGQETQYF. CDR3 nucleotides: TGTGCCAGTAGTGCTGGGGCAGGGGGCCAAGAGACCCAGTACTTC. The chain carries TRBV19 and TRBJ2-5; 7 bases fit TRBD1. CDR3 length: 15 residues. The germline gives CDR1 LNHDA, CDR2 SQIVND (reference sequence). V was pared by 5 bases and J by 1 base, with 7 bases of the junction left unmatched.

V gene TRBV9 combines with J gene TRBJ1-1; no reliable D call. Trimming took 0 bases from V and 2 from J, leaving 5 bases between them. The germline V gene has CDR1 SGDLS and CDR2 YYNGEE. CDR3 length equals 13 residues. CDR3 amino acids: CASSVDLNTEAFF. The CDR3 region has the DNA TGTGCCAGCAGCGTAGATCTAAACACTGAAGCTTTCTTT.

The V and J genes are TRBV20-1 and TRBJ2-1; D uncertain. V was shortened by 3 bases and J by 9 bases, with 9 bases between the two germline ends. The CDR3 runs to 11 residues. Germline CDR1 reads DFQATT; CDR2 reads SNEGSKA (reference sequence). Here the CDR3 DNA reads TGCAGTGCTAGCTACAGTGGTGAGCAGTTCTTC. Translating it yields CSASYSGEQFF.